The 29 T cell receptor beta chains in this list originate from one sample, sequenced in a study of T cell repertoires in cytomegalovirus infection. Which antigens these TCRs recognize remains unknown. In TCRdb, the reads were re-called with MiXCR into one record per CDR3 protein. The sample gives over 250,000 distinct CDR3 sequences, 20% to 25% of which show up once; roughly 20% is in the top ten. Sequencing was performed on cultured PBMCs, taken from culture after CMV antigen stimulation. These receptor sequences come from a human donor in good health (CMV status not recorded). Some clones in this sample may be carry-over from other donors' samples.

This clonotype has more than one count but fewer than ten. This sequence joins TRBV7-8 and TRBJ1-5; D unclear. Germline loops: CDR1 SGHVS, CDR2 FQNEAQ. The CDR3 sequence is 16 residues long. With 6 bases removed from V and 8 bases from J, the gap between germline ends came to 23 bases. This CDR3 is CASSYPPGLQGKPQHF. CDR3 nucleotides: TGTGCCAGCAGTTACCCCCCGGGTCTTCAAGGAAAGCCCCAGCATTTT. The full variable domain, rest sourced from reference TRBV7-8 and TRBJ1-5, is GAGVSQSPRYKVAKRGQDVALRCDPISGHVSLFWYQQALGQGPEFLTYFQNEAQLDKSGLPSDRFFAERPEGSVSTLKIQRTQQEDSAVYLCASSYPPGLQGKPQHFGDGTRLSIL.

This rearrangement joins TRBV6-1 to TRBJ2-5, with unresolved D. V shed 2 bases and J shed 5 bases, with 15 bases lying between them. The CDR3 has 15 amino acids. Germline CDR1 MNHNS, CDR2 SASEGT. The CDR3, as DNA: TGTGCCAGCAGTGAAATTTTTCACTTCGTCGAGACCCAGTACTTC. The encoded protein is CASSEIFHFVETQYF.

V gene TRBV2 combines with J gene TRBJ2-5; D not certain. Germline V CDR1 and CDR2: SNHLY, FYNNEI. CDR3 length: 15 amino acids. V lost 8 bases to trimming and J lost 2 bases, with 18 bases between them. This CDR3 reads CASPSNVGLQETQYF. The CDR3 DNA reads as TGTGCCAGCCCCTCGAACGTTGGGCTACAAGAGACCCAGTACTTC. Variable domain in full (rest from reference TRBV2 and TRBJ2-5): EPEVTQTPSHQVTQMGQEVILRCVPISNHLYFYWYRQILGQKVEFLVSFYNNEISEKSEIFDDQFSVERPDGSNFTLKIRSTKLEDSAMYFCASPSNVGLQETQYFGPGTRLLVL.

This clonotype was counted ten times or more. The chain carries TRBV19 and TRBJ1-6; perhaps TRBD1 as D (5 bases). With 3 bases removed from V and 8 bases from J, the gap between germline ends came to 32 bases. The CDR3 loop spans 21 amino acids. CDR1 is LNHDA, CDR2 SQIVND, per germline (reference sequence). The CDR3 spells CASSIGIRTQGSRGTHSPLHF. In nucleotides, the CDR3 is TGTGCCAGTAGTATTGGAATCAGGACTCAAGGGTCGAGGGGTACTCATTCACCCCTCCACTTT.

This clonotype was detected only a few times. The chain carries TRBV5-4 and TRBJ2-7; D remains unclear. With 1 base removed from V and 3 bases from J, the gap between germline ends came to 14 bases. Germline V gives CDR1 SGHNT, CDR2 YYREEE (reference sequence). The length of the CDR3 is 15 residues. DNA of the CDR3: TGTGCCAGCAGCTTGCCCGGAGCCCTAGGCTACGAGCAGTACTTC. Amino acids: CASSLPGALGYEQYF.

The rearrangement uses TRBV29-1 and TRBJ2-7; the match to TRBD1 covers 11 bases. This CDR3 is built from 13 residues. In germline, CDR1 is SQVTM, CDR2 ANQGSEA. V was pared by 7 bases and J by 2 bases, with 4 bases of the junction left unmatched. CDR3: CSAGQGDAYEQYF. For the CDR3, the DNA is TGCAGCGCGGGACAGGGGGACGCCTACGAGCAGTACTTC.

The genes are TRBV30 and TRBJ2-1; 8 nucleotides line up with TRBD2. The V segment lost 2 bases and the J segment 10 bases; nucleotides outside the gene matches: 7. Germline CDR1 GTSNPN, CDR2 SVGIG (reference sequence). This CDR3 comprises 13 residues. The CDR3 loop reads CAWSHGGAKEQFF. CDR3 DNA: TGTGCCTGGAGTCACGGGGGGGCAAAGGAGCAGTTCTTC.

Ten or more counts support this clonotype. The chain couples TRBV7-2 to TRBJ2-3; no definite D call. Germline CDR1 and CDR2: SGHTA and FQGNSA. Deletions cut 5 bases from V and 5 bases from J, with 14 bases between. This CDR3 region has 14 residues. The CDR3 protein is CASSPTPRRDTQYF. The CDR3 DNA follows: TGTGCCAGCAGCCCGACCCCTAGGCGAGATACGCAGTATTTT.

The J gene is TRBJ2-1, the V gene TRBV28, with D tentatively TRBD1 or TRBD2 (5 bases each). V dropped 5 bases and J dropped 8 bases, with 7 bases sitting between them. This CDR3 spans 11 amino acids. Germline-derived CDR1 and CDR2 are MDHEN and SYDVKM. The CDR3 DNA reads TGTGCCAGCAGTCGAGGGGATGAGCAGTTCTTC. This codes for CASSRGDEQFF.

This clonotype has only a few counts. V is TRBV7-6 and J is TRBJ2-5; 10 bases align to TRBD2. Germline-derived CDR1 and CDR2 are SGHVS and FNYEAQ. V gave up 8 bases and J gave up 0 bases; unmatched junction bases: 9. The CDR3 loop spans 16 amino acids. This chain's CDR3 is CASDPGTSVYQETQYF. CDR3 coding DNA: TGTGCCAGCGACCCCGGGACTAGCGTATACCAAGAGACCCAGTACTTC.

This clonotype has a count of ten or more. This chain joins TRBV20-1 and TRBJ2-5; D could derive from TRBD1 or TRBD2 (5 bases each). The CDR3 totals 13 residues. CDR1 and CDR2 (germline): DFQATT, SNEGSKA (reference sequence). The V and J ends lost 3 bases and 1 base respectively, with 9 bases between them. Here the CDR3 reads CSASGTIQETQYF. The CDR3 bases are TGCAGTGCTAGCGGGACGATCCAAGAGACCCAGTACTTC.

The genes are TRBV7-2 and TRBJ1-6; D gene ambiguous. This CDR3 region has 14 residues. V shed 1 base and J shed 7 bases, with 8 bases lying between them. Germline V gene lookup returns CDR1 SGHTA and CDR2 FQGNSA. DNA of the CDR3: TGTGCCAGCAGCTTAGGCAGGTCGAATTCACCCCTCCACTTT. The encoded protein is CASSLGRSNSPLHF.

The J gene is TRBJ2-3, the V gene TRBV5-4; D is unresolved. CDR3 length equals 15 residues. V shed 1 base and J shed 4 bases, with 13 bases lying between them. In germline, CDR1 is SGHNT, CDR2 YYREEE (reference sequence). Here the CDR3 reads CASSLQPRGADTQYF. In DNA, the CDR3 is TGTGCCAGCAGCTTGCAGCCTAGAGGAGCAGATACGCAGTATTTT.

This clonotype was picked up a small number of times. The chain recombines TRBV12-3 or TRBV12-4 with TRBJ2-3, with D unclear. V was cut by 5 bases and J by 0 bases, with 6 bases left in between. The CDR3 runs 13 residues. CDR3 residues: CASSPLSTDTQYF. DNA of the CDR3: TGTGCCAGCAGTCCCCTGAGCACAGATACGCAGTATTTT.

Note on this clonotype: A much larger clone lies one base from this, so it may be a read error. The chain uses TRBV27 and TRBJ1-3; maybe TRBD1 (6 bases). The CDR3 extends over 17 amino acids. In germline, CDR1 is MNHEY, CDR2 SMNVEV (reference sequence). CDR3 in amino acids: CASRLLGPNGGRNTIYF. The CDR3 nucleotides are TGTGCCAGCCGTTTACTGGGGCCTAACGGGGGGCGAAACACCATATATTTT.

The rearrangement links TRBV20-1 to TRBJ2-7, with 9 bases aligning to TRBD2. Losses at the gene ends were 0 bases for V and 7 bases for J; bases not matched to a gene: 16. The germline gives CDR1 DFQATT, CDR2 SNEGSKA (reference sequence). The CDR3 spans 17 residues. The CDR3 spells CSARELTPGTSISEQYF. The DNA for the CDR3 is TGCAGTGCTAGAGAACTCACCCCCGGGACTAGCATCAGTGAGCAGTACTTC.

This clonotype was counted only a few times. The chain links TRBV30 to TRBJ1-1, with 7 bases fitting TRBD1. The CDR3 runs to 11 residues. CDR1 GTSNPN and CDR2 SVGIG come from the germline V gene (reference sequence). J was trimmed by 4 bases and V by 4 bases; bases with no gene match: 0. In nucleotides, the CDR3 is TGTGCCTGGAACAGGGGCACTGAAGCTTTCTTT. This codes for CAWNRGTEAFF.

Only one count was recorded for this clonotype. The chain links TRBV6-8 to TRBJ1-5, with unresolved D. CDR3 length: 16 residues. Per the germline V gene, CDR1 is MNHGY and CDR2 is SAAAGT. The germline V and J ends were trimmed by 6 bases and 2 bases, with 17 bases remaining between them. CDR3 region: CASRRITPRGNQPQHF. The CDR3 nucleotides are TGTGCCAGCAGGAGGATCACTCCCCGGGGCAATCAGCCCCAGCATTTT.

V and J are TRBV15 and TRBJ1-5; 9 bases align to TRBD1. The CDR3 runs 18 residues. From germline, CDR1 is LNHNV and CDR2 YYDKDF (reference sequence). V lost 5 bases to trimming and J lost 4 bases; unmatched junction nucleotides: 15. CDR3 DNA: TGTGCCACCAGCGCTCTAACAGGGGGCCAGGGAAAGAATCAGCCCCAGCATTTT. Encoded protein: CATSALTGGQGKNQPQHF.

The V gene is TRBV25-1, the J gene TRBJ2-1; D unresolved. CDR1 is MGHDK, CDR2 SYGVNS, per germline. The CDR3 sequence is 11 residues long. V was trimmed by 11 bases and J by 2 bases, leaving 7 bases between them. The CDR3 region has the DNA TGTGCCGTCGCAGCCTACAATGAGCAGTTCTTC. This codes for CAVAAYNEQFF. The full variable domain, in which reference TRBV25-1 and TRBJ2-1 provide the parts outside the CDR3, is EADIYQTPRYLVIGTGKKITLECSQTMGHDKMYWYQQDPGMELHLIHYSYGVNSTEKGDLSSESTVSRIRTEHFPLTLESARPSHTSQYLCAVAAYNEQFFGPGTRLTVL.

This clonotype has only a few counts. The rearrangement uses TRBV5-4 and TRBJ2-3; maybe TRBD1 (5 bases). CDR1 is SGHNT and CDR2 is YYREEE in the germline V gene (reference sequence). The CDR3 runs to 14 residues. The V end was cut by 0 bases, the J end by 3 bases, with 8 bases between. The CDR3 DNA reads TGTGCCAGCAGCTTGGAGGGGCCGACAGATACGCAGTATTTT. Protein sequence: CASSLEGPTDTQYF.

This clonotype came up a few times. J is TRBJ2-4 and V is TRBV20-1; the D call may be TRBD1 or TRBD2 (5 bases each). CDR3 size: 15 residues. Trimming removed 6 bases from V and 3 bases from J, with 18 bases in between. CDR1 DFQATT and CDR2 SNEGSKA come from the germline V gene (reference sequence). CDR3 DNA: TGCAGTGCGAGGGGTGACAGCCTTCTCAAAAACATTCAGTACTTC. Its translation: CSARGDSLLKNIQYF.

This clonotype was recorded a few times. The rearrangement joins TRBV19 to TRBJ2-7, with no clear D. The V end lost 1 base, the J end lost 7 bases, and 14 bases lay between the germline ends. Germline V CDR1 and CDR2: LNHDA, SQIVND (reference sequence). CDR3 length: 14 residues. The CDR3, as DNA: TGTGCCAGTAGTATAGGGCTGGGTTCTGAGGAGCAGTACGTC. Amino acids: CASSIGLGSEEQYV.

This clonotype was seen only a few times. The chain carries TRBV6-1 and TRBJ2-3; TRBD2 is a possible D gene (6 bases). The V gene lost 6 bases and the J gene lost 6 bases, with 16 bases spanning the gap. This CDR3 comprises 14 residues. Germline V gene sequence: CDR1 MNHNS, CDR2 SASEGT. The CDR3 protein is CASRAIPAGDTQYF. The DNA of the CDR3 is TGTGCCAGCAGGGCAATCCCAGCGGGCGATACGCAGTATTTT.

This clonotype was seen at least ten times. This chain links TRBV7-8 with TRBJ1-5; no clear D. The CDR3 loop spans 14 amino acids. Trimming left V 4 bases short and J 9 bases short, with 16 bases between. CDR1 and CDR2 (germline): SGHVS, FQNEAQ. The CDR3 is CASSSRSAGGPQHF. The CDR3 nucleotides read TGTGCCAGCAGCTCACGATCGGCCGGCGGGCCCCAGCATTTT.

This clonotype has a count of ten or more. V gene TRBV7-2 combines with J gene TRBJ2-7; 8 positions match TRBD2. The germline CDR1 and CDR2 sequences are SGHTA and FQGNSA. The CDR3 has 14 residues. With 10 bases clipped from V and 6 bases from J, the junction kept 14 bases outside the gene matches. CDR3 amino acids: CATSPPPGGPEQYV. The CDR3 bases are TGTGCCACCTCCCCCCCCCCGGGAGGGCCCGAGCAGTACGTC.

This clonotype was counted only a few times. The V gene is TRBV6-1, the J gene TRBJ2-5; 14 nucleotides match TRBD2. Germline lookup yields CDR1 MNHNS and CDR2 SASEGT. CDR3 length: 17 residues. V shed 5 bases, J shed 3 bases, and the junction held 8 bases outside the gene matches. In DNA, the CDR3 is TGTGCCAGCAGTCACAGACTAGCGGGAGGGCCAGAAGAGACCCAGTACTTC. Protein: CASSHRLAGGPEETQYF.

The gene calls are TRBV12-3 or TRBV12-4 and TRBJ2-1, with a possible D match to TRBD1 (6 bases). This CDR3 region has 13 residues. V lost 5 bases, J lost 6 bases, and 11 bases lay in between. The CDR3 sequence is CASSRSRGNEQFF. CDR3 nucleotide sequence: TGTGCCAGCAGTCGGAGCAGGGGCAATGAGCAGTTCTTC.

The gene calls are TRBV7-3 and TRBJ2-7, with D perhaps matching TRBD1 (7 bases). The CDR3 loop spans 15 amino acids. V was cut by 4 bases and J by 2 bases, with 15 bases left in between. Germline values: CDR1 SGHTA, CDR2 FQGTGA. In DNA form, the CDR3 reads TGTGCCAGCAGCTCCCCAGGAGGGGGCACCTACGAGCAGTACTTC. Translated, it gives CASSSPGGGTYEQYF.